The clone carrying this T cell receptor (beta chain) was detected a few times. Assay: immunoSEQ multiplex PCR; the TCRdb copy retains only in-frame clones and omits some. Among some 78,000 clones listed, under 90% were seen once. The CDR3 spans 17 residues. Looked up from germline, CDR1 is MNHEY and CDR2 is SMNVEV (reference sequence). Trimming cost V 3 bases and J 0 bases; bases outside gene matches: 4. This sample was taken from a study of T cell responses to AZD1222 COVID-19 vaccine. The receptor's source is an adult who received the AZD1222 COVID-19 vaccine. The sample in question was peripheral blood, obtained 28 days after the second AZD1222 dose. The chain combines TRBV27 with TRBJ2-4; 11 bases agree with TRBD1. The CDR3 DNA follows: TGTGCCAGCAGTTTTTGGGACAGGGGGTTAGCCAAAAACATTCAGTACTTC. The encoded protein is CASSFWDRGLAKNIQYF.